This T cell receptor (beta chain) originates from a study of T cells after yellow fever vaccination. Regarding this clonotype: What it binds is unknown.

5'RACE template switching generated TCR cDNA, adding a universal primer site and UMIs. Each CDR3 protein gets one entry after TCRdb re-called the 5' RACE reads with MiXCR. The sample holds hundreds of thousands of distinct CDR3 sequences; about 17% are singletons and the top ten take roughly 17%. The length of the CDR3 is 16 residues. The junction had 10 bases not matched to a gene; V was cut back by 5 bases and J by 2 bases. Germline V lookup: CDR1 LNHNV, CDR2 YYDKDF (reference sequence). Study results and caveats: A weaker secondary response peaked on day 5, the primary on day 15. Most clones from primary vaccination were detected again post-booster (approximately 97% CD4, about 85% CD8). Clonotypes appearing in both CD4 and CD8 compartments existed, and their share was small.

V usage is TRBV15 and J usage is TRBJ1-2, with TRBD1 identical over 8 bases. The origin of this receptor is a man between 18 and 29 years old who received the YFV17D yellow fever vaccine. The specimen comprised PBMCs, sampled more than 4 days after the first yellow fever vaccination. The CDR3 loop is CATSPKSGQDNYGYTF. CDR3 bases: TGTGCCACCAGCCCTAAGTCGGGACAGGACAACTATGGCTACACCTTC.